This T cell receptor (beta chain) was documented in a study of T cell responses to AZD1222 COVID-19 vaccine. As for the study in general: Second-dose schedules of about 4 or about 12 weeks were combined. General observations from the study: Donors in the cohort were predominantly white British and more often female, and clonal diversity was possibly underestimated. Repertoire collection took place solely once the T cell response had peaked. Researchers report vaccine-associated CD4 TCRs spanning spike, with dominance at 160-218 and 743-854.

Points on this clone: What it binds is not known.

Data came from immunoSEQ multiplex PCR; TCRdb stores just in-frame clones and leaves some out. Found here are more than 100,000 clones, about nine tenths of them singletons; the top ten hold 7.7%. The TCR sequence derives from an adult in good health. Material: peripheral blood, obtained on day 0 of AZD1222 vaccination.

CDR3 loop: CASSLGGEQETQYF. The CDR3 region has the DNA TGTGCCAGCAGCTTAGGCGGCGAACAAGAGACCCAGTACTTC. The gene calls are TRBV7-3 and TRBJ2-5, with unresolved D. This CDR3 region has 14 residues. CDR1 is SGHTA and CDR2 is FQGTGA in the germline V gene. The V end lost 2 bases, the J end lost 2 bases, and 9 bases lay between the germline ends.